This TCR beta chain comes out of a study of OX40 agonist ivuxolimab in advanced cancers. The CDR3 spans 14 residues. Germline loops: CDR1 SGHTA, CDR2 FQGNSA. Trimming took 8 bases from V and 0 from J, leaving 11 bases between them. Sequencing used immunoSEQ multiplex PCR; TCRdb keeps in-frame clones, though not all of them. The repertoire holds about 98,000 clones, with 90% to 95% as singletons. This sample comprised CD4+ or CD8+ T cells sorted from blood, obtained in a trial of the OX40 agonist ivuxolimab. The chain uses TRBV7-2 and TRBJ1-5, with TRBD1 as a possible D gene (5 bases). The receptor comes from an adult with an advanced solid tumor such as melanoma, head and neck, liver or kidney cancer. The CDR3 is CASRDVFSNQPQHF. The CDR3 DNA reads TGTGCCAGCCGGGACGTATTTAGCAATCAGCCCCAGCATTTT. Complete variable domain (other parts from reference TRBV7-2 and TRBJ1-5): GAGVSQSPSNKVTEKGKDVELRCDPISGHTALYWYRQSLGQGLEFLIYFQGNSAPDKSGLPSDRFSAERTGGSVSTLTIQRTQQEDSAVYLCASRDVFSNQPQHFGDGTRLSIL.